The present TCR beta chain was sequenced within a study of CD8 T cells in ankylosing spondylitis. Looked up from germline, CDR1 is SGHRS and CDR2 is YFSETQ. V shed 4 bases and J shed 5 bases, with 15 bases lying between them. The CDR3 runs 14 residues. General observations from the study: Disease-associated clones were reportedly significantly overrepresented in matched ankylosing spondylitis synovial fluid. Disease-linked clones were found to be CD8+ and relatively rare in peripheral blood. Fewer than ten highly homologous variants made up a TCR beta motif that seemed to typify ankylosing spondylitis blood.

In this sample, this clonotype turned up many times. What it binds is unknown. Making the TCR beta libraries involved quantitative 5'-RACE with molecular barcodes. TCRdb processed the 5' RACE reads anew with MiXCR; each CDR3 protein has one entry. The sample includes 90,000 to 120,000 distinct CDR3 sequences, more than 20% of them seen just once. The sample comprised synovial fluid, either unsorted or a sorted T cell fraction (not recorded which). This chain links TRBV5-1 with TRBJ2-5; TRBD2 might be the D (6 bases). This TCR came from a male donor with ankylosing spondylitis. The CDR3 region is CASSRTTSKETQYF. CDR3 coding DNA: TGCGCCAGCAGCCGCACGACTAGTAAGGAGACCCAGTACTTC. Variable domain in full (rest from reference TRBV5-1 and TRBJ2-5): KAGVTQTPRYLIKTRGQQVTLSCSPISGHRSVSWYQQTPGQGLQFLFEYFSETQRNKGNFPGRFSGRQFSNSRSEMNVSTLELGDSALYLCASSRTTSKETQYFGPGTRLLVL.